This T cell receptor beta chain is from a study of T cells in Graves' hyperthyroidism and ophthalmopathy. There were TCR beta CDR3 regions amplified from RNA transcripts. First-round RT-PCR of the TCR CDR3 relied on the HTBI primer set. MiXCR was run by TCRdb on the multiplex PCR reads, yielding one entry per CDR3 protein. Altogether around 350,000 distinct CDR3 sequences are present, 15% to 20% being singletons, with the ten largest covering 3% to 4%. Study-wide results and caveats: Ophthalmopathy, as predicted by the model, came a median roughly 6.5 months after the prediction.

Note on this clonotype: The target antigen is unknown.

Hyperthyroidism had been newly diagnosed in patients aged 18 to 65, and its duration was under 2 months. The sequenced sample was blood. This clonotype was sampled from a woman under 30 with Graves' hyperthyroidism.

The CDR3, as DNA: TGTGCCAGCGGACCCAACGGACACATTAAGATCTACGAGCAGTACTTC. Amino acid sequence: CASGPNGHIKIYEQYF. The chain recombines TRBV6-1 with TRBJ2-7; D may be TRBD1 (5 bases). Germline V gene sequence: CDR1 MNHNS, CDR2 SASEGT. Trimming shortened V by 8 bases and J by 3 bases, and 23 bases separated the two germline ends. This CDR3 region has 16 residues.